This T cell receptor beta chain derives from a study of blood T cell repertoires in COVID-19. Study details: Samples taken during acute and convalescent COVID-19 were collected in the United States, Italy and Spain. PBMCs, B-cell-depleted T cells, or T cells were the source of the cDNA or gDNA that made up the material.

In the authors' methods: By means of reference gene primer amplification, nucleated cell counts were estimated. The assay was immunoSEQ multiplex PCR, and TCRdb's table has in-frame clones only and misses some. V and J calls and clone size are as listed in that table; D and trimming were resolved from the DNA. The sample has 200,000 or so clones, 89% seen once; the top ten hold about 6.5%. Trimming shortened V by 4 bases and J by 8 bases, and 14 bases separated the two germline ends. The V gene's germline CDR1 is LGHDT and CDR2 YNNKEL (reference sequence). The CDR3 sequence is 14 residues long. The V and J genes are TRBV3-1 (or the pseudogene TRBV3-2) and TRBJ2-2; D perhaps matches TRBD1 (6 bases). The source is a man aged 55 to 70 who had recovered from COVID-19. The sequencing input was peripheral blood. CDR3 region: CASSLNGGLGELFF. CDR3 nucleotide sequence: TGTGCCAGCAGCCTCAATGGGGGCCTAGGGGAGCTGTTTTTT.